These 22 T cell receptor beta chains were all obtained from the same sample, sequenced in a study of metastatic and nonmetastatic thyroid tumors. TCRdb re-called the PCR reads with MiXCR. Of approximately 13,000 clones detected, about 22% appear once; the ten largest clones hold roughly three fifths. Prior to thyroid surgery, none of the patients had received any treatment. Sequenced input: blood. These TCRs come from a male donor with papillary thyroid cancer or a benign thyroid nodule (not recorded which). Some clones in this sample may be carry-over from other donors' samples.

This chain links TRBV24-1 with TRBJ2-5, with D unresolved. The CDR3 loop spans 13 amino acids. The V end lost 5 bases, the J end lost 3 bases, and 9 bases lay between the germline ends. From germline, CDR1 is KGHDR and CDR2 SFDVKD. The CDR3 reads CATSAALEETQYF. The CDR3 DNA is TGTGCCACCAGTGCGGCGTTAGAAGAGACCCAGTACTTC.

This clone was recorded at least ten times. This chain joins TRBV30 and TRBJ1-4; unclear D gene. This CDR3 contains 14 residues. V dropped 3 bases and J dropped 6 bases, with 14 bases sitting between them. The germline V gene encodes CDR1 GTSNPN and CDR2 SVGIG (reference sequence). The CDR3 nucleotides read TGTGCCTGGAGCCGCGGGCTAGGATATGAAAAACTGTTTTTT. This gives the protein CAWSRGLGYEKLFF.

CDR3 region: CASRPGQGLANYGYTF. The CDR3 DNA reads TGTGCCAGCAGGCCGGGACAGGGGCTAGCTAACTATGGCTACACCTTC. V gene TRBV6-2 or TRBV6-3 combines with J gene TRBJ1-2; 10 bases line up with TRBD1. Unmatched junction bases numbered 7, after V lost 6 bases and J lost 0 bases. This CDR3 contains 16 residues. Germline CDR1 MNHEY, CDR2 SVGEGT.

This clone was observed a few times. The rearrangement links TRBV6-1 to TRBJ2-7, with TRBD2 matching over 7 bases. Germline values: CDR1 MNHNS, CDR2 SASEGT. V dropped 4 bases and J dropped 3; count of bases not matched to a gene: 6. CDR3 length: 14 residues. CDR3 sequence reads: CASSGLGLNYEQYF. CDR3 DNA sequence: TGTGCCAGCAGTGGGCTGGGACTAAACTACGAGCAGTACTTC.

The chain carries TRBV7-9 and TRBJ1-4; the D is unclear. Per the germline V gene, CDR1 is SEHNR and CDR2 is FQNEAQ (reference sequence). The V end was cut by 4 bases, the J end by 7 bases, with 16 bases between. This CDR3 is built from 15 residues. The CDR3 loop is CASSSGVTGLEKLFF. As DNA, the CDR3 is TGTGCCAGCAGCTCCGGGGTGACGGGCCTTGAAAAACTGTTTTTT.

The chain has TRBV20-1 and TRBJ2-7, with D perhaps assigned TRBD1 or TRBD2 (5 bases each). Germline CDR1 reads DFQATT; CDR2 reads SNEGSKA (reference sequence). The CDR3 has 13 amino acids. CDR3 amino acids: CSSRGRYDYEQYF. The CDR3 coding sequence is TGCAGCAGTAGGGGACGGTATGACTACGAGCAGTACTTC.

The chain recombines TRBV28 with TRBJ2-7; TRBD2 agrees at 7 bases. V gave up 3 bases and J gave up 5 bases; unmatched junction bases: 22. Germline lookup yields CDR1 MDHEN and CDR2 SYDVKM. This CDR3 region has 19 residues. CDR3 residues: CASSFIGAGARPPENEQYF. In DNA form, the CDR3 reads TGTGCCAGCAGTTTTATCGGGGCGGGAGCCCGTCCTCCTGAAAACGAGCAGTACTTC.

This clone has only a few counts. This chain uses TRBV28 with TRBJ1-6, with D possibly matching TRBD1 (6 bases). The germline V gene has CDR1 MDHEN and CDR2 SYDVKM. Trimming cost V 8 bases and J 4 bases, with 12 bases left between them. This CDR3 spans 14 amino acids. CDR3 region: CASWTASYNSPLHF. Here the CDR3 DNA reads TGTGCCAGCTGGACAGCCTCTTATAATTCACCCCTCCACTTT.

Many counts were recorded for this clone. This rearrangement joins TRBV9 to TRBJ1-2, with no clear D. Trimming pared 0 bases from V and 4 bases from J, leaving 13 bases between. CDR3 length: 15 residues. Germline values: CDR1 SGDLS, CDR2 YYNGEE. The CDR3 sequence: CASSVEGSLSYGYTF. CDR3 bases: TGTGCCAGCAGCGTAGAGGGCAGCTTGAGCTATGGCTACACCTTC. Full variable domain (rest looked up from reference TRBV9 and TRBJ1-2): DSGVTQTPKHLITATGQRVTLRCSPRSGDLSVYWYQQSLDQGLQFLIQYYNGEERAKGNILERFSAQQFPDLHSELNLSSLELGDSALYFCASSVEGSLSYGYTFGSGTRLTVV.

As for this clone: Germline is not matched at one junction end, which may reflect a read error. This chain uses TRBV12-3 or TRBV12-4 with TRBJ2-1, with no clear D. This CDR3 is 16 amino acids long. This CDR3 is CASSLFFVRRYNDQFF. Here the CDR3 DNA reads TGTGCCAGCAGTTTATTCTTTGTTCGCAGGTACAATGATCAGTTCTTC.

The chain links TRBV11-2 to TRBJ1-5; 9 nucleotides agree with TRBD1. The length of the CDR3 is 16 residues. Trimming took 5 bases from V and 2 from J; bases not matched to a gene: 7. Germline V gene data show CDR1 as SGHAT and CDR2 as FQNNGV. The CDR3 region is CASSRQGGGGNQPQHF. Here the CDR3 DNA reads TGTGCCAGCAGCCGACAGGGGGGTGGGGGCAATCAGCCCCAGCATTTT.

The chain has TRBV20-1 and TRBJ2-7; D might be TRBD1 (6 bases). This CDR3 is 12 amino acids long. Per germline, CDR1 DFQATT and CDR2 SNEGSKA (reference sequence). The ends were cut back, 6 bases at V and 4 bases at J, with 13 bases in the middle. CDR3 in DNA: TGCAGTGCCATAGGGACAAATTACGAGCAGTACTTC. Protein sequence: CSAIGTNYEQYF.

The chain recombines TRBV19 with TRBJ2-7; perhaps TRBD2 as D (5 bases). The V gene's germline CDR1 is LNHDA and CDR2 SQIVND (reference sequence). This CDR3 is built from 14 residues. V dropped 7 bases and J dropped 7 bases, with 20 bases sitting between them. The CDR3 bases are TGTGCCAGTACCCCGGACCGGACCTCGGGGGAGCAGTACTTC. Translation gives CASTPDRTSGEQYF.

The sample holds a few counts of this clone. The V gene is TRBV27, the J gene TRBJ2-1; D possibly corresponds to TRBD2 (6 bases). There are 17 residues in the CDR3. Trimming left V 0 bases short and J 4 bases short, with 16 bases between. The germline V gene encodes CDR1 MNHEY and CDR2 SMNVEV (reference sequence). The CDR3 DNA is TGTGCCAGCAGTTTATCGTGGGGGGAGTTCGCTTACAATGAGCAGTTCTTC. Translation: CASSLSWGEFAYNEQFF.

The chain links TRBV19 to TRBJ1-5; D is undetermined. Germline V gene lookup returns CDR1 LNHDA and CDR2 SQIVND (reference sequence). Trimming took 3 bases from V and 6 from J, leaving 6 bases between them. The CDR3 has 12 amino acids. CDR3 amino acids: CASSMSGQPQHF. As DNA, the CDR3 is TGTGCCAGTAGTATGAGTGGTCAGCCCCAGCATTTT. Based on the CDR3 plus reference TRBV19 and TRBJ1-5, the full variable domain is DGGITQSPKYLFRKEGQNVTLSCEQNLNHDAMYWYRQDPGQGLRLIYYSQIVNDFQKGDIAEGYSVSREKKESFPLTVTSAQKNPTAFYLCASSMSGQPQHFGDGTRLSIL.

The table lists this clone with a few counts. V gene TRBV2 combines with J gene TRBJ1-5; D might be TRBD1 (6 bases). Germline loops: CDR1 SNHLY, CDR2 FYNNEI. The CDR3 extends over 14 amino acids. Trimming left V 4 bases short and J 7 bases short, with 14 bases between. The CDR3 is CASSGAGARQPQHF. The CDR3, as DNA: TGTGCCAGCAGTGGGGCAGGGGCTCGGCAGCCCCAGCATTTT.

This clone was seen at least ten times. The same CDR3 is also encoded by other DNA sequences in this sample. The chain employs TRBV7-9 and TRBJ2-5, with 7 bases that match TRBD2. The J segment lost 2 bases and the V segment lost 5 bases, leaving 14 bases of the junction unmatched. The CDR3 has 17 amino acids. Germline assignment: CDR1 SEHNR and CDR2 FQNEAQ (reference sequence). The CDR3 sequence is CASSPRAGESRQETQYF. For the CDR3, the DNA is TGTGCCAGCAGCCCTCGGGCGGGAGAAAGTCGTCAAGAGACCCAGTACTTC. The full variable domain, in which reference TRBV7-9 and TRBJ2-5 provide the parts outside the CDR3, is DTGVSQNPRHKITKRGQNVTFRCDPISEHNRLYWYRQTLGQGPEFLTYFQNEAQLEKSRLLSDRFSAERPKGSFSTLEIQRTEQGDSAMYLCASSPRAGESRQETQYFGPGTRLLVL.

By share, this clone counts as medium-sized. The V and J genes are TRBV6-1 and TRBJ1-3; the D is unclear. CDR3 length equals 12 residues. With 6 bases removed from V and 2 bases from J, the gap between germline ends came to 5 bases. Germline values: CDR1 MNHNS, CDR2 SASEGT. The CDR3 here is CASSQPGNTIYF. CDR3 nucleotides: TGTGCCAGCAGCCAACCTGGAAACACCATATATTTT.

This clone appeared a few times. The chain uses TRBV6-1 and TRBJ2-2, with D possibly matching TRBD1 (6 bases). Germline assignment: CDR1 MNHNS and CDR2 SASEGT. CDR3 length equals 14 residues. With 6 bases removed from V and 3 bases from J, the gap between germline ends came to 11 bases. In DNA, the CDR3 is TGTGCCAGCAGGGCCGGGACACACACCGGGGAGCTGTTTTTT. Translation: CASRAGTHTGELFF.

V usage is TRBV10-3 and J usage is TRBJ2-7; TRBD1 matches 9 bases. The CDR3 is 14 residues long. The germline V gene encodes CDR1 ENHRY and CDR2 SYGVKD. V shed 11 bases and J 2 bases; nucleotides not matched to a gene: 10. The CDR3 nucleotides are TGTGCCGGGCGCCGGGACAGGGAACCCTACGAGCAGTACTTC. Translated, it gives CAGRRDREPYEQYF.

The rearrangement uses TRBV30 and TRBJ2-1, with 9 bases that match TRBD2. The CDR3 is made up of 15 amino acids. Trimming at V came to 1 base and at J to 9 bases, leaving 10 bases not matched to a gene. Per the germline V gene, CDR1 is GTSNPN and CDR2 is SVGIG (reference sequence). The CDR3 protein is CAWSATSGRSGEQFF. The CDR3 nucleotides read TGTGCCTGGAGTGCGACTAGCGGTAGGAGCGGTGAGCAGTTCTTC.

This clone was seen more than once but under ten times. CDR3 region: CASRTRDGGSYEQYF. The DNA for the CDR3 is TGTGCCAGCAGAACCAGGGATGGCGGATCCTACGAGCAGTACTTC. The chain couples TRBV6-1 to TRBJ2-7, with a tentative D call TRBD1 (5 bases). CDR1 MNHNS and CDR2 SASEGT come from the germline V gene. The V gene lost 6 bases and the J gene lost 1 base, with 16 bases spanning the gap. CDR3 length: 15 amino acids.